A single sample gave rise to the 21 T cell receptor beta chains below, sequenced in a study of identical twins. TCRdb re-called the 5' RACE reads through MiXCR, storing one row per CDR3 protein. The sample holds around 490,000 distinct CDR3 sequences; over 11% are singletons and the top ten take approximately 0.9%. These sequences were also reported in another study, on yellow fever vaccine responses in identical twins.

Input material: CD4+ T cells sorted from blood. The receptor source for this set is a woman between 18 and 29 years old in good health.

This clonotype turned up a few times. The chain employs TRBV10-3 and TRBJ2-2, with a possible D match to TRBD1 (6 bases). V lost 4 bases and J 0 bases, leaving 18 bases between the germline ends. The CDR3 is 18 residues long. Germline values: CDR1 ENHRY, CDR2 SYGVKD. For the CDR3, the DNA is TGTGCCATCAGTGGCCCGGGACAAGAAGTACCGAACACCGGGGAGCTGTTTTTT. It is translated as CAISGPGQEVPNTGELFF.

This clonotype has just a few counts. This chain links TRBV5-6 with TRBJ2-5; possible D gene TRBD1, 6 bases. This CDR3 has 16 residues. The germline CDR1 and CDR2 sequences are SGHDT and YYEEEE. V was pared by 0 bases and J by 6 bases, with 18 bases between. CDR3 bases: TGTGCCAGCAGCTTGGGGGACACCCGAGGTGTGCAGACCCAGTACTTC. Translated, it gives CASSLGDTRGVQTQYF. Full variable domain (outside the CDR3, taken from reference TRBV5-6 and TRBJ2-5): DAGVTQSPTHLIKTRGQQVTLRCSPKSGHDTVSWYQQALGQGPQFIFQYYEEEERQRGNFPDRFSGHQFPNYSSELNVNALLLGDSALYLCASSLGDTRGVQTQYFGPGTRLLVL.

This rearrangement joins TRBV5-6 to TRBJ2-5; D ambiguous. V gave up 3 bases and J gave up 3 bases, with 12 bases separating them. Germline CDR1 is SGHDT and CDR2 is YYEEEE. The CDR3 runs to 14 residues. The CDR3 region is CASSSPQPEETQYF. The CDR3 DNA reads TGTGCCAGCAGCTCTCCACAGCCCGAAGAGACCCAGTACTTC.

In this sample, this clonotype turned up many times. V and J are TRBV2 and TRBJ2-3; the D call may be TRBD1 or TRBD2 (5 bases each). This CDR3 comprises 16 residues. Germline CDR1 reads SNHLY; CDR2 reads FYNNEI. Trimming took off 7 bases at V and 2 bases at J, with 19 bases between the two ends. As DNA, the CDR3 is TGTGCCAGCACAGGGTACGGGGCGATCATCACAGATACGCAGTATTTT. This gives the protein CASTGYGAIITDTQYF.

This clonotype was counted a few times. This rearrangement joins TRBV3-1 to TRBJ2-1; D call uncertain. In germline, CDR1 is LGHDT, CDR2 YNNKEL (reference sequence). The CDR3 is 15 residues long. Between the trimmed V and J ends, which lost 2 bases and 0 bases, there was a span of 8 bases. The DNA of the CDR3 is TGTGCCAGCAGCCAATATGTAAGCTCCTACAATGAGCAGTTCTTC. Translating it yields CASSQYVSSYNEQFF.

This clonotype turned up a few times. The gene calls are TRBV7-9 and TRBJ2-5, with D unclear. The V end was cut by 1 base, the J end by 4 bases, with 7 bases between. The CDR3 extends over 13 amino acids. CDR1 is SEHNR and CDR2 is FQNEAQ in the germline V gene (reference sequence). The CDR3 spells CASSLESPETQYF. CDR3 coding DNA: TGTGCCAGCAGCTTAGAGAGTCCAGAGACCCAGTACTTC.

This clonotype turned up a few times. The chain is built from TRBV12-3 or TRBV12-4 and TRBJ1-6, with 8 bases that match TRBD1. V was clipped by 2 bases and J by 6 bases; unmatched bases: 3. The length of the CDR3 is 15 residues. The CDR3 DNA reads TGTGCCAGCAGTTTAAGGGACAGGACTAATTCACCCCTCCACTTT. Protein: CASSLRDRTNSPLHF.

This clonotype was seen a handful of times. This chain links TRBV20-1 with TRBJ2-7, with TRBD2 identical over 10 bases. The CDR3 is 15 residues long. The trim removed 3 bases at V and 0 bases at J, leaving 5 bases unmatched. CDR1 is DFQATT and CDR2 is SNEGSKA in the germline V gene (reference sequence). CDR3 DNA sequence: TGCAGTGCTAGGGAAGCGGGAGGGATCTCCTACGAGCAGTACTTC. Translating it yields CSAREAGGISYEQYF.

This clonotype came up a few times. The V gene is TRBV27, the J gene TRBJ2-7; 11 nucleotides agree with TRBD1. The CDR3 is 15 amino acids. The V segment lost 6 bases and the J segment 4 bases; nucleotides outside the gene matches: 8. Germline-derived CDR1 and CDR2 are MNHEY and SMNVEV (reference sequence). CDR3 protein: CASRIRTGGGYEQYF. In DNA form, the CDR3 reads TGTGCCAGCAGGATAAGGACAGGGGGCGGTTACGAGCAGTACTTC.

The gene calls are TRBV7-8 and TRBJ2-7; 15 bases align to TRBD2. The trim removed 2 bases at V and 3 bases at J, leaving 5 bases unmatched. Germline CDR1 SGHVS, CDR2 FQNEAQ. The CDR3 length is 17 residues. This CDR3 reads CASSLKGLAGGVYEQYF. The CDR3 nucleotides are TGTGCCAGCAGCTTAAAAGGACTAGCGGGAGGGGTCTACGAGCAGTACTTC.

This chain connects TRBV21-1 to TRBJ2-7; the table's TRBD1 call for D was not verified on the DNA. TRBV21-1 is a pseudogene locus. The CDR3 has 17 residues. This CDR3 reads CASSKARPGQGAYEQYF. The CDR3 region has the DNA TGTGCCAGCAGCAAAGCAAGACCGGGACAGGGGGCCTACGAGCAGTACTTC.

This sequence joins TRBV19 and TRBJ2-7; D possibly corresponds to TRBD2 (5 bases). The length of the CDR3 is 13 residues. The germline V gene encodes CDR1 LNHDA and CDR2 SQIVND (reference sequence). V gave up 7 bases and J gave up 2 bases, with 12 bases separating them. Written as DNA, the CDR3 is TGTGCCAGTACCCCCGGGGAACCCTACGAGCAGTACTTC. This encodes CASTPGEPYEQYF.

The sample holds a few counts of this clonotype. This chain links TRBV7-2 with TRBJ2-3; D might be TRBD1 (7 bases). Between the trimmed V and J ends, which lost 5 bases and 3 bases, there was a span of 18 bases. Germline values: CDR1 SGHTA, CDR2 FQGNSA. The CDR3 spans 16 residues. The CDR3 reads CASSQGQGGRTDTQYF. CDR3 nucleotide sequence: TGTGCCAGCAGCCAAGGGCAGGGGGGAAGGACAGATACGCAGTATTTT.

This clonotype was detected only a few times. J is TRBJ2-7 and V is TRBV11-2; D gene uncertain. Per the germline V gene, CDR1 is SGHAT and CDR2 is FQNNGV. V dropped 2 bases and J dropped 3 bases, with 8 bases sitting between them. The CDR3 runs 13 residues. The CDR3 region is CASSLSPFYEQYF. CDR3 bases: TGTGCCAGCAGCTTATCCCCTTTCTACGAGCAGTACTTC.

This clonotype was detected a few times. This chain connects TRBV10-3 to TRBJ2-3; weak D call: TRBD2 (6 bases). V lost 4 bases to trimming and J lost 1 base, with 18 bases between them. The CDR3 extends over 17 amino acids. From germline, CDR1 is ENHRY and CDR2 SYGVKD. The CDR3 sequence is CAISGGGVDSRTDTQYF. CDR3 bases: TGTGCCATCAGTGGGGGAGGAGTAGACTCCCGCACAGATACGCAGTATTTT.

This clonotype has only a few counts. This chain links TRBV11-3 with TRBJ1-1, with D uncertain. V was trimmed by 0 bases and J by 0 bases, leaving 5 bases between them. The CDR3 loop spans 14 amino acids. Germline V CDR1 and CDR2: SGHNT, YENEEA. Here the CDR3 reads CASSLDEVNTEAFF. In DNA form, the CDR3 reads TGTGCCAGCAGCTTAGATGAGGTGAACACTGAAGCTTTCTTT.

This clonotype was seen ten or more times. CDR3 in DNA: TGTGCCAGCAGCTTAGTAGATACGCAGTATTTT. Its protein is CASSLVDTQYF. V and J are TRBV7-2 and TRBJ2-3; D is uncertain. CDR1 is SGHTA and CDR2 is FQGNSA in the germline V gene. The CDR3 is 11 residues long. V was clipped by 1 base and J by 5 bases, with 1 base between them.

This clonotype has a count of ten or more. This chain connects TRBV7-2 to TRBJ1-1; no reliable D call. V was trimmed by 5 bases and J by 1 base, leaving 5 bases between them. CDR1 is SGHTA, CDR2 FQGNSA, per germline. This CDR3 is 12 amino acids long. The CDR3 DNA is TGTGCCAGCAGCCGGTCGAACACTGAAGCTTTCTTT. It translates to CASSRSNTEAFF.

The rearrangement joins TRBV7-2 to TRBJ2-7, with D hard to call. The CDR3 is 11 amino acids. With 7 bases removed from V and 7 bases from J, the gap between germline ends came to 11 bases. Germline loops: CDR1 SGHTA, CDR2 FQGNSA. DNA of the CDR3: TGTGCCAGCACCCTAGACGTGGAGCAGTACTTC. Protein product: CASTLDVEQYF. The variable domain in full, completed from reference TRBV7-2 and TRBJ2-7, reads GAGVSQSPSNKVTEKGKDVELRCDPISGHTALYWYRQSLGQGLEFLIYFQGNSAPDKSGLPSDRFSAERTGGSVSTLTIQRTQQEDSAVYLCASTLDVEQYFGPGTRLTVT.

This clonotype was seen a few times. This chain joins TRBV4-1 and TRBJ2-1, with a tentative D call TRBD2 (6 bases). This CDR3 region has 22 residues. V lost 2 bases and J lost 0, with 29 bases in between. Germline V gene data show CDR1 as MGHRA and CDR2 as YSYEKL. CDR3 bases: TGCGCCAGCAGCCAACGGTTACCCCGGGAGTCCCAATCCCTACCCTCCTACAATGAGCAGTTCTTC. Protein sequence: CASSQRLPRESQSLPSYNEQFF.

The chain joins TRBV30 to TRBJ2-2, with D hard to call. Germline V gives CDR1 GTSNPN, CDR2 SVGIG (reference sequence). The CDR3 is made up of 14 amino acids. V lost 2 bases and J lost 6, with 13 bases in between. DNA of the CDR3: TGTGCCTGGAGTATCGCCCTCCCCCCCGGGGAGCTGTTTTTT. This sequence encodes CAWSIALPPGELFF. Complete variable domain (other parts from reference TRBV30 and TRBJ2-2): SQTIHQWPATLVQPVGSPLSLECTVEGTSNPNLYWYRQAAGRGLQLLFYSVGIGQISSEVPQNLSASRPQDRQFILSSKKLLLSDSGFYLCAWSIALPPGELFFGEGSRLTVL.